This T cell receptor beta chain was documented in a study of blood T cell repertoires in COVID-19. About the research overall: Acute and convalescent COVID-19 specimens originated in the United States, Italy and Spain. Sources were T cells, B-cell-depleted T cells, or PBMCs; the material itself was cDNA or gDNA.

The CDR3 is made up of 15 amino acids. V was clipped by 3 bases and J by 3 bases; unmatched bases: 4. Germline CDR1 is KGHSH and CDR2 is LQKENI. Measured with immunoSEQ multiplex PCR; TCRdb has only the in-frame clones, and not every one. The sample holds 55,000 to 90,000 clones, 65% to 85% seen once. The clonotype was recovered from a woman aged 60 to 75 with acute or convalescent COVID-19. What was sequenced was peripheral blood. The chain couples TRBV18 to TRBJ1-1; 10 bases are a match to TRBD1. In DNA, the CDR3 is TGTGCCAGCTCACCTGGGACAGGGGCGGACACTGAAGCTTTCTTT. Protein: CASSPGTGADTEAFF. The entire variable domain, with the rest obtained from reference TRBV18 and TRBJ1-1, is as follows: NAGVMQNPRHLVRRRGQEARLRCSPMKGHSHVYWYRQLPEEGLKFMVYLQKENIIDESGMPKERFSAEFPKEGPSILRIQQVVRGDSAAYFCASSPGTGADTEAFFGQGTRLTVV.